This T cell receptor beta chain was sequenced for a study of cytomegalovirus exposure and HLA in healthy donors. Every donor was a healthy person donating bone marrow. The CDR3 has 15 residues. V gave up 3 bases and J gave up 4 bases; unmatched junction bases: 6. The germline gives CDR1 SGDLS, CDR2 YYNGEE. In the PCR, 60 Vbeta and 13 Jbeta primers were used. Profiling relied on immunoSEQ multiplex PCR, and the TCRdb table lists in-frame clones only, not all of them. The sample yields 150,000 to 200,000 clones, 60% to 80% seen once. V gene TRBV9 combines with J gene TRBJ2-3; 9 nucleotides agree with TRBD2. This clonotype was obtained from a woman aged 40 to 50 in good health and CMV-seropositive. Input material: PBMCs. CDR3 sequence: CASSASGGWADTQYF. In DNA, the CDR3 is TGTGCCAGCAGCGCCAGCGGGGGGTGGGCAGATACGCAGTATTTT.